This TCR beta chain was recovered during a study of early T cells in non-severe SARS-CoV-2 infection. Across the whole study: Sequencing used unsorted whole-blood bulk RNA, so chains lack pairing. Study-level findings and limits: CD4 and private specificities were missed by VDJdb matching, which favored anti-spike CD8 responses.

Attachment of unique molecular identifiers was made to individual cDNA molecules. Each CDR3 protein gets one entry after TCRdb re-called the 5' RACE reads with MiXCR. There are roughly 72,000 distinct CDR3 sequences in the sample; about 13% occur only once, and 0.95% to 1.3% lies in the top ten. This clonotype was seen many times. What it binds is unknown. Input material: whole blood. The TCR originated in an adult who was a healthcare worker with PCR-confirmed SARS-CoV-2 infection or an uninfected control (not recorded which).

The CDR3 reads CAWSVQGAYEQYF. The CDR3 bases are TGTGCCTGGAGTGTTCAGGGGGCCTACGAGCAGTACTTC. V is TRBV30 and J is TRBJ2-7; 7 bases fit TRBD1. The germline CDR1 and CDR2 sequences are GTSNPN and SVGIG (reference sequence). Trimming at V came to 0 bases and at J to 2 bases, leaving 1 base not matched to a gene. The CDR3 sequence is 13 residues long.